This T cell receptor beta chain was observed in a study of blood T cell repertoires in COVID-19. Looking at the study overall: Samples representing acute and convalescent COVID-19 were sourced from the United States, Italy and Spain. In each case, the material was cDNA or gDNA derived from T cells, B-cell-depleted T cells, or PBMCs.

Per germline, CDR1 MNHNY and CDR2 SVGAGI (reference sequence). The CDR3 has 14 amino acids. The V gene end was trimmed by 5 bases and the J gene end by 3 bases; junction bases not matched to a gene: 4. In the source study's methods: Using reference gene primer amplification, nucleated cell counts were estimated. Sequencing used immunoSEQ multiplex PCR; TCRdb keeps in-frame clones, though not all of them. The DNA gave D and trimming, while V, J and clone size come from that table. Seen here are around 93,000 clones, 88% observed once, and the top ten hold over 8.5%. This clonotype was obtained from a man at least 80 years old with acute or convalescent COVID-19. This chain links TRBV6-6 with TRBJ2-7; 10 positions agree with TRBD1. Sequenced material: peripheral blood. CDR3 loop: CASSRTGGNYEQYF. CDR3 nucleotide sequence: TGTGCCAGCAGTCGGACAGGGGGTAACTACGAGCAGTACTTC.